The source of this T cell receptor beta chain is a study of CD8+CD57+ T cells in acquired aplastic anemia. Study-wide background: Isolated CD4+ and CD8+ cells, once sorted, yielded DNA averaging roughly 3.4 ug.

Investigators profiled TCR beta VDJ and CDR3 from genomic DNA template. MiXCR was run by TCRdb on the reads, yielding one entry per CDR3 protein. In the table there are about 260,000 distinct CDR3 sequences, 70% to 85% of which are singletons. Comment on this clonotype: At one end, the junction sequence differs from germline, possibly due to a read error.

Patients chosen for sequencing had CD8+CD57+ cells that had expanded, as shown by flow cytometry. Prior therapy had not been administered to any patient at the time of blood sampling. This CDR3 is 14 amino acids long. Germline V lookup: CDR1 SGHTA, CDR2 FQGTGA. The sequence was obtained from a human donor with aplastic anemia. Material for sequencing was sorted CD4+, CD8+, or CD8+CD57+ T cells (not recorded which) from PBMCs. The rearrangement uses TRBV7-3 and TRBJ2-3, with D perhaps matching TRBD2 (6 bases). CDR3 DNA: TGTGCCCGCAGCTCTGCGGGACGTCCCAAGACGCACAGTTTT. Protein: CARSSAGRPKTHSF.